This entry features one T cell receptor beta chain sequence. As handled by the study authors: How many nucleated cells were present was estimated from reference gene primer amplification. Data came from immunoSEQ multiplex PCR; TCRdb stores just in-frame clones and leaves some out. That table supplies the V and J calls and clone size; D and trimming were determined from the DNA. The sample comprises 200,000 to 300,000 clones, approximately 86% of which are singletons, and 1.5% to 2% rests with the top ten. The sample belongs to a study of blood T cell repertoires in COVID-19. As for the study in general: Spain, Italy and the United States supplied samples that represented acute and convalescent COVID-19.

J gave up 5 bases and V 4 bases, and 8 bases lay outside the gene matches. The length of the CDR3 is 15 residues. CDR1 and CDR2 (germline): LGHDT, YNNKEL (reference sequence). Sequencing was carried out using peripheral blood. The rearrangement links TRBV3-1 (or the pseudogene TRBV3-2) to TRBJ2-1, with 7 positions matching TRBD2. This receptor was identified in a woman between 55 and 75 years old who had recovered from COVID-19. CDR3 in DNA: TGTGCCAGCAGCCCCCGGGCTAGCGGAGACAATGAGCAGTTCTTC. The encoded protein is CASSPRASGDNEQFF.